Shown below are 26 T cell receptor beta chains from a single sample sequenced in a study of type 1 and type 2 diabetes patients. Genomic DNA was the PCR template. Multiplex PCR with 30 forward and 13 reverse primers amplified the TCR beta CDR3. Each CDR3 protein gets one entry after TCRdb re-called the multiplex PCR reads with MiXCR. The sample carries 250,000 or so distinct CDR3 sequences, 40% to 50% recorded once. Material: peripheral blood mononuclear cells (PBMCs). Receptor source: a man in his late teens or twenties with type 2 diabetes.

This clonotype was counted only a few times. The chain links TRBV10-1 to TRBJ2-2; D not certain. The germline V gene encodes CDR1 WNHNN and CDR2 SYGVQD (reference sequence). V gave up 1 base and J gave up 4 bases, with 7 bases separating them. The CDR3 runs 14 residues. In DNA, the CDR3 is TGCGCCAGCAGTGAGTGGCCGGGCACCGGGGAGCTGTTTTTT. Translating it yields CASSEWPGTGELFF.

The rearrangement joins TRBV6-1 to TRBJ2-3; possibly TRBD2 for D (6 bases). V was pared by 6 bases and J by 2 bases, with 12 bases between. The CDR3 is 14 residues long. Per germline, CDR1 MNHNS and CDR2 SASEGT. The CDR3 loop is CASSPGLPTDTQYF. CDR3 bases: TGTGCCAGCAGCCCGGGACTCCCCACAGATACGCAGTATTTT.

The rearrangement uses TRBV7-3 and TRBJ1-1; maybe TRBD1 (5 bases). V was trimmed by 2 bases and J by 11 bases, leaving 15 bases between them. From germline, CDR1 is SGHTA and CDR2 FQGTGA. CDR3 length: 13 amino acids. The CDR3 here is CASSLQGGQIAFF. DNA of the CDR3: TGTGCCAGCAGCTTACAGGGAGGACAAATCGCTTTCTTT.

The chain is built from TRBV29-1 and TRBJ2-3; TRBD1 is a possible D gene (5 bases). V shed 4 bases and J shed 11 bases, with 19 bases lying between them. The CDR3 loop spans 13 amino acids. Germline lookup yields CDR1 SQVTM and CDR2 ANQGSEA. CDR3 sequence (DNA): TGCAGCGTTGTTGTGGCAGGGCGGTTGGGGCAGTATTTT. This gives the protein CSVVVAGRLGQYF.

In its sample, this clonotype was seen a few times. The gene calls are TRBV28 and TRBJ2-7; TRBD2 agrees at 9 bases. The germline V gene encodes CDR1 MDHEN and CDR2 SYDVKM. Trimming at V came to 4 bases and at J to 2 bases, leaving 3 bases not matched to a gene. The CDR3 runs 14 residues. The CDR3 sequence is CASSWKREAYEQYF. The CDR3 DNA is TGTGCCAGCAGTTGGAAGCGGGAGGCCTACGAGCAGTACTTC.

Comment on this clonotype: This may be a read error: a much more frequent sequence differs by one nucleotide. The gene calls are TRBV15 and TRBJ2-7; TRBD2 is a possible D gene (5 bases). The CDR3 has 16 amino acids. Germline values: CDR1 LNHNV, CDR2 YYDKDF (reference sequence). In DNA, the CDR3 is TGTGCCACCAGCAGAGATTCGGCTACGGACTCCTACGGGCAGTACTTC. Residues: CATSRDSATDSYGQYF.

The V call is TRBV19, the J call TRBJ2-3; no definite D call. The CDR3 spans 14 residues. V was trimmed by 5 bases and J by 0 bases, leaving 9 bases between them. Germline V gene data show CDR1 as LNHDA and CDR2 as SQIVND (reference sequence). Written as DNA, the CDR3 is TGTGCCAGTAGTTCGATGTCTAGCACAGATACGCAGTATTTT. Its protein is CASSSMSSTDTQYF.

The chain recombines TRBV5-1 with TRBJ2-1; 7 positions agree with TRBD1. CDR3 length equals 15 residues. Germline V gene lookup returns CDR1 SGHRS and CDR2 YFSETQ. V was pared by 0 bases and J by 10 bases, with 10 bases of the junction left unmatched. The CDR3 sequence: CASSLDGTASYEQFF. In DNA, the CDR3 is TGCGCCAGCAGCTTGGACGGGACAGCCTCCTACGAGCAGTTCTTC.

The chain uses TRBV12-3 or TRBV12-4 and TRBJ1-1; TRBD1 agrees at 7 bases. The CDR3 spans 14 residues. Germline trimming cut 2 bases from V and 7 bases from J; bases unmatched to any gene: 7. The chain's CDR3 is CASSLSDRLVEAFF. CDR3 bases: TGTGCCAGCAGTTTATCGGACAGGCTAGTTGAAGCTTTCTTT.

This rearrangement joins TRBV6-2 or TRBV6-3 to TRBJ1-1; D is unclear. There are 15 residues in the CDR3. V was trimmed by 5 bases and J by 7 bases, leaving 20 bases between them. CDR1 MNHEY and CDR2 SVGEGT come from the germline V gene. For the CDR3, the DNA is TGTGCCAGCAGTAAGAATCACCAGGATGGCATTGAAGCTTTCTTT. This sequence encodes CASSKNHQDGIEAFF.

This clonotype has at least ten counts. The V and J genes are TRBV5-1 and TRBJ1-2; 8 bases are a match to TRBD1. The V gene's germline CDR1 is SGHRS and CDR2 YFSETQ. There are 12 residues in the CDR3. The trim removed 4 bases at V and 7 bases at J, leaving 3 bases unmatched. This CDR3 reads CASSQGARGYTF. In DNA, the CDR3 is TGCGCCAGCAGCCAGGGGGCGCGTGGCTACACCTTC.

This clonotype has just a few counts. The rearrangement uses TRBV10-1 and TRBJ1-1, with a possible D match to TRBD1 (5 bases). The germline CDR1 and CDR2 sequences are WNHNN and SYGVQD (reference sequence). The CDR3 totals 15 residues. Deletions cut 2 bases from V and 0 bases from J, with 10 bases between. This CDR3 reads CASSEARTMNTEAFF. The CDR3 DNA follows: TGCGCCAGCAGTGAGGCGAGGACAATGAACACTGAAGCTTTCTTT.

Ten or more counts support this clonotype. This rearrangement joins TRBV7-2 to TRBJ1-2; maybe TRBD1 (5 bases). The ends were cut back, 0 bases at V and 8 bases at J, with 25 bases in the middle. The CDR3 length is 18 residues. CDR1 and CDR2 from the germline V gene are SGHTA and FQGNSA. The CDR3 protein is CASSLALPPTVTGWGYTF. CDR3 nucleotides: TGTGCCAGCAGCTTAGCGTTACCTCCGACAGTCACCGGCTGGGGCTACACCTTC.

A few counts support this clonotype. The V call is TRBV12-3 or TRBV12-4, the J call TRBJ2-7; 7 nucleotides match TRBD1. The V gene end was trimmed by 6 bases and the J gene end by 3 bases; junction bases not matched to a gene: 5. This CDR3 has 13 residues. CDR3 in DNA: TGTGCCAGCAGAGCAGGGGGAGACTACGAGCAGTACTTC. Translating it yields CASRAGGDYEQYF.

As regards this clonotype: A read error may account for a junction end that differs from germline. The chain is built from TRBV10-1 and TRBJ2-1; 12 nucleotides line up with TRBD2. The CDR3 has 15 amino acids. Germline lookup yields CDR1 WNHNN and CDR2 SYGVQD (reference sequence). The CDR3: CASSASGGDWDEQSF. For the CDR3, the DNA is TGCGCCAGCAGTGCTAGCGGGGGGGACTGGGATGAGCAGTCCTTC.

The rearrangement joins TRBV24-1 to TRBJ2-1; D may be TRBD1 or TRBD2 (5 bases each). V was clipped by 5 bases and J by 0 bases, with 19 bases between them. CDR1 KGHDR and CDR2 SFDVKD come from the germline V gene. The CDR3 loop spans 18 amino acids. The CDR3 nucleotides are TGTGCCACCAGTGGGGGGAGACTGGGGGTTAGCTCCTACAATGAGCAGTTCTTC. Translating it yields CATSGGRLGVSSYNEQFF.

The count of this clonotype is one. The chain couples TRBV30 to TRBJ2-5, with 7 positions matching TRBD1. Matching the DNA end better, TRBJ2-1 makes the J call doubtful. This CDR3 has 13 residues. Looked up from germline, CDR1 is GTSNPN and CDR2 is SVGIG (reference sequence). As DNA, the CDR3 is TGTGCCTGGAGACAGGGGTCCTACAATGAGCAGTTCTTC. It is translated as CAWRQGSYNEQFF.

The chain couples TRBV9 to TRBJ2-7; 9 nucleotides line up with TRBD1. V was clipped by 4 bases and J by 6 bases; unmatched bases: 8. The CDR3 totals 14 residues. Germline lookup yields CDR1 SGDLS and CDR2 YYNGEE. The CDR3 DNA sequence: TGTGCCAGCAGCCTCGGGACAGGGCGCTTCGAGCAGTACTTC. Amino acid sequence: CASSLGTGRFEQYF.

This clonotype came up a few times. This chain joins TRBV24-1 and TRBJ2-5, with D uncertain. V was cut by 9 bases and J by 5 bases, with 15 bases left in between. This CDR3 spans 13 amino acids. CDR1 is KGHDR, CDR2 SFDVKD, per germline. CDR3 loop: CATQPTVLETQYF. The CDR3, as DNA: TGTGCCACCCAGCCAACAGTCCTGGAGACCCAGTACTTC.

This clonotype was counted at least ten times. The chain recombines TRBV6-6 with TRBJ1-4; unclear D gene. Trimming removed 4 bases at V and 6 bases at J, with 12 bases between. The CDR3 totals 14 residues. Germline CDR1 is MNHNY and CDR2 is SVGAGI (reference sequence). DNA of the CDR3: TGTGCCAGCAGTTCTTTGGACCGATATGAAAAACTGTTTTTT. This gives the protein CASSSLDRYEKLFF.

The rearrangement uses TRBV29-1 and TRBJ1-2; 10 bases map to TRBD1. Looked up from germline, CDR1 is SQVTM and CDR2 is ANQGSEA. Trimming removed 5 bases from V and 6 bases from J; junction bases left unmatched: 6. This CDR3 region has 13 residues. CDR3 bases: TGCAGCGTTCAGGACAGGGGGAAGGATGGCTACACCTTC. Its translation: CSVQDRGKDGYTF.

This clonotype showed up many times. The V and J genes are TRBV7-6 and TRBJ1-1, with D unresolved. The CDR3 has 13 amino acids. Germline assignment: CDR1 SGHVS and CDR2 FNYEAQ. V lost 1 base to trimming and J lost 2 bases, with 5 bases between them. The DNA of the CDR3 is TGTGCCAGCAGCTTAGGCACCAACACTGAAGCTTTCTTT. Translating gives CASSLGTNTEAFF.

Details on this clonotype: A much bigger clone sits one base away, suggesting this may be a read error. V gene TRBV2 combines with J gene TRBJ2-7; 9 nucleotides line up with TRBD1. The CDR3 loop spans 18 amino acids. Germline lookup yields CDR1 SNHLY and CDR2 FYNNEI. CDR3 in amino acids: CASRGDRDSLGSSHEQYF. As DNA, the CDR3 is TGTGCCAGCAGGGGGGACAGGGATTCGTTAGGATCCTCCCACGAGCAGTACTTC.

The chain links TRBV19 to TRBJ2-5; tentative D call: TRBD1 (5 bases). There are 14 residues in the CDR3. Per germline, CDR1 LNHDA and CDR2 SQIVND (reference sequence). Trimming pared 5 bases from V and 4 bases from J, leaving 14 bases between. The CDR3: CASSLAGPPETQYF. The CDR3 DNA reads TGTGCCAGTAGTCTTGCAGGGCCCCCAGAGACCCAGTACTTC.

This clonotype has just a few counts. The chain has TRBV2 and TRBJ2-5, with 8 bases fitting TRBD2. CDR3 length: 16 residues. V lost 3 bases, J lost 0 bases, and 6 bases stayed unmatched. Germline CDR1 reads SNHLY; CDR2 reads FYNNEI. The CDR3 is CASSEEGGGNQETQYF. The CDR3, as DNA: TGTGCCAGCAGTGAGGAGGGCGGGGGGAACCAAGAGACCCAGTACTTC.

This clonotype was found many times. The chain combines TRBV2 with TRBJ2-7; 7 bases match TRBD1. Germline CDR1 reads SNHLY; CDR2 reads FYNNEI. CDR3 length: 13 amino acids. Trimming removed 5 bases from V and 5 bases from J; junction bases left unmatched: 6. This chain's CDR3 is CASSKTGLNEQYF. Here the CDR3 DNA reads TGTGCCAGCAGTAAGACAGGGTTGAACGAGCAGTACTTC.